These 14 T cell receptor beta chains originate from one sample sequenced in a study of T cells after yellow fever vaccination. TCRdb reprocessed the 5' RACE reads via MiXCR and lists one record per CDR3 protein. The repertoire holds some 300,000 distinct CDR3 sequences, around 9.3% seen once, with over 3% in the top ten. Here the sequenced sample was CD4+ T cells sorted from PBMCs, taken 5 days after the yellow fever booster vaccination. These receptors were taken from a man younger than 35 who received the YFV17D yellow fever vaccine.

In this sample, this clonotype turned up a few times. The J gene is TRBJ2-1, the V gene TRBV5-1; 10 bases align to TRBD2. The CDR3 covers 16 residues. With V trimmed by 4 bases and J by 5 bases, 9 bases remained unmatched. CDR1 is SGHRS, CDR2 YFSETQ, per germline. In nucleotides, the CDR3 is TGCGCCAGCAGCCCCCGGCCCCTAGCGGGGGACAATGAGCAGTTCTTC. It specifies CASSPRPLAGDNEQFF.

This clonotype was seen ten or more times. For the CDR3, the DNA is TGTGCCAGCAGTTCGACCTCCGGGACAAGGCAGTTCTTC. This codes for CASSSTSGTRQFF. The rearrangement uses TRBV27 and TRBJ2-1, with D possibly TRBD1 on 6 matching bases. With 4 bases removed from V and 12 bases from J, the gap between germline ends came to 16 bases. Germline CDR1 MNHEY, CDR2 SMNVEV (reference sequence). The CDR3 sequence is 13 residues long.

In its sample, this clonotype was seen a few times. The V gene is TRBV20-1, the J gene TRBJ1-5; no firm D call. The CDR3 length is 15 residues. The V gene lost 1 base and the J gene lost 0 bases, with 10 bases spanning the gap. CDR1 is DFQATT and CDR2 is SNEGSKA in the germline V gene (reference sequence). CDR3 residues: CSARVHVHSNQPQHF. The CDR3 nucleotides read TGCAGTGCTAGAGTTCACGTACATAGCAATCAGCCCCAGCATTTT.

A remark on this clonotype: The junction departs from the called germline gene at one end, perhaps through a read error. The chain is built from TRBV6-2 or TRBV6-3 and TRBJ2-5; D possibly corresponds to TRBD2 (5 bases). There are 8 residues in the CDR3. The germline CDR1 and CDR2 sequences are MNHEY and SVGEGT. Here the CDR3 DNA reads TGCCAGCGGGAGACCCAGTACTTC. Amino acids: CQRETQYF.

This clonotype was seen ten or more times. The V gene is TRBV6-5, the J gene TRBJ2-3, with 12 bases that match TRBD2. J lost 6 bases, V lost 0 bases, and 4 bases had no gene match. CDR1 is MNHEY and CDR2 is SVGAGI in the germline V gene. The CDR3 contains 16 residues. The CDR3, as DNA: TGTGCCAGCAGTTACTCGCTAGCGGGGGGGCTGGATACGCAGTATTTT. The encoded protein is CASSYSLAGGLDTQYF.

The sample holds a few counts of this clonotype. The chain joins TRBV19 to TRBJ1-3, with D possibly matching TRBD1 (5 bases). Germline assignment: CDR1 LNHDA and CDR2 SQIVND (reference sequence). Trimming removed 10 bases from V and 0 bases from J, with 19 bases in between. The CDR3 extends over 16 amino acids. CDR3 loop: CATHRQRPSSGNTIYF. The CDR3 region has the DNA TGTGCCACGCATCGACAGAGGCCGAGCTCTGGAAACACCATATATTTT.

The sample holds a few counts of this clonotype. The gene calls are TRBV9 and TRBJ1-2; D ambiguous. Between the trimmed V and J ends, which lost 10 bases and 4 bases, there was a span of 20 bases. The CDR3 extends over 14 amino acids. CDR1 is SGDLS, CDR2 YYNGEE, per germline. CDR3 nucleotides: TGTGCCGGCCCGGGGAGGGAAAAGATCTATGGCTACACCTTC. Protein product: CAGPGREKIYGYTF. Supplemented by reference TRBV9 and TRBJ1-2, the full variable domain reads DSGVTQTPKHLITATGQRVTLRCSPRSGDLSVYWYQQSLDQGLQFLIQYYNGEERAKGNILERFSAQQFPDLHSELNLSSLELGDSALYFCAGPGREKIYGYTFGSGTRLTVV.

The chain uses TRBV18 and TRBJ2-7, with TRBD2 as a possible D gene (6 bases). Trimming removed 2 bases from V and 5 bases from J, with 7 bases in between. The CDR3 contains 12 residues. Looked up from germline, CDR1 is KGHSH and CDR2 is LQKENI. CDR3 DNA: TGTGCCAGCTCACCAGGAGGGGACGAGCAGTACGTC. Translation gives CASSPGGDEQYV.

The chain carries TRBV2 and TRBJ1-5; D not resolved. Germline loops: CDR1 SNHLY, CDR2 FYNNEI. With 8 bases removed from V and 8 bases from J, the gap between germline ends came to 10 bases. The CDR3 totals 11 residues. CDR3 coding DNA: TGTGCCAGCTGCCTTACGGAGCCCCAGCATTTT. It encodes CASCLTEPQHF.

The V call is TRBV20-1, the J call TRBJ2-5, with D hard to call. V was cut by 2 bases and J by 2 bases, with 9 bases left in between. Per germline, CDR1 DFQATT and CDR2 SNEGSKA (reference sequence). There are 13 residues in the CDR3. The CDR3 DNA reads as TGCAGTGCTAGATATCGGCAGCAAGAGACCCAGTACTTC. Amino acids: CSARYRQQETQYF.

This rearrangement joins TRBV27 to TRBJ2-7, with D unclear. The CDR3 spans 13 residues. V was cut by 2 bases and J by 3 bases, with 8 bases left in between. The V gene's germline CDR1 is MNHEY and CDR2 SMNVEV (reference sequence). The CDR3 DNA sequence: TGTGCCAGCAGTTTAGGGCGGTACTACGAGCAGTACGTC. Protein sequence: CASSLGRYYEQYV.

V is TRBV3-1 and J is TRBJ2-3; D call uncertain. The CDR3 covers 14 residues. Trimming shortened V by 4 bases and J by 2 bases, and 10 bases separated the two germline ends. CDR1 LGHDT and CDR2 YNNKEL come from the germline V gene (reference sequence). The CDR3 reads CASSRTEPTDTQYF. CDR3 sequence (DNA): TGTGCCAGCAGCCGAACAGAGCCCACAGATACGCAGTATTTT.

The CDR3 spells CASRDRDRETEAFF. Written as DNA, the CDR3 is TGTGCCAGCAGAGACCGGGACAGGGAAACTGAAGCTTTCTTT. The chain uses TRBV12-3 or TRBV12-4 and TRBJ1-1; TRBD1 matches 9 bases. The CDR3 has 14 amino acids. V lost 6 bases and J lost 5; bases outside the gene matches: 7.

V and J are TRBV7-9 and TRBJ2-7, with TRBD2 as a possible D gene (6 bases). Germline V gene data show CDR1 as SEHNR and CDR2 as FQNEAQ (reference sequence). The CDR3 has 15 residues. V shed 5 bases and J shed 6 bases, with 20 bases lying between them. The CDR3 DNA is TGTGCCAGCAGCCACCTCTGGACAACGGAGGGCGAGCAGTACTTC. Its protein product is CASSHLWTTEGEQYF. Variable domain in full (rest from reference TRBV7-9 and TRBJ2-7): DTGVSQNPRHKITKRGQNVTFRCDPISEHNRLYWYRQTLGQGPEFLTYFQNEAQLEKSRLLSDRFSAERPKGSFSTLEIQRTEQGDSAMYLCASSHLWTTEGEQYFGPGTRLTVT.